The 13 T cell receptor beta chains given below trace back to one sample, sequenced in a study of a mutant IDH1 vaccine in newly diagnosed glioma. Some clones are missing from TCRdb's copy, which holds only in-frame ones; the method was immunoSEQ multiplex PCR. Of tens of thousands of clones in the sample, about 82% were seen once. Time point indicated: baseline, week 1 (first vaccination visit). Stated treatment: pre-vaccination baseline after standard-of-care therapy. This sample comprised PBMCs, obtained from a glioma patient treated with radiotherapy, temozolomide or both. These receptors all stem from a man aged 18 to 29 with glioma.

This clone showed up just a few times. The genes are TRBV11-3 and TRBJ2-7, with a possible D match to TRBD2 (6 bases). CDR3 length: 14 residues. Trimming took off 2 bases at V and 3 bases at J, with 11 bases between the two ends. Germline V gene sequence: CDR1 SGHNT, CDR2 YENEEA. DNA of the CDR3: TGTGCCAGCAGCTTATCGGGGGTGGGCTACGAGCAGTACTTC. Translated: CASSLSGVGYEQYF.

This clone was seen a handful of times. The chain has TRBV6-1 and TRBJ1-4, with a weak D call TRBD1 (6 bases). The germline V and J ends were trimmed by 5 bases and 8 bases, with 18 bases remaining between them. The germline gives CDR1 MNHNS, CDR2 SASEGT. The CDR3 runs to 15 residues. The CDR3 region has the DNA TGTGCCAGCAGTCCGGGCACGGGGGCGCGGGAAAAACTGTTTTTT. Its translation is CASSPGTGAREKLFF.

The chain couples TRBV7-9 to TRBJ2-7; 9 bases align to TRBD1. The CDR3 contains 14 residues. Per germline, CDR1 SEHNR and CDR2 FQNEAQ (reference sequence). J lost 4 bases, V lost 6 bases, and 7 bases had no gene match. The CDR3: CASRPTGGKYEQYF. CDR3 DNA: TGTGCCAGCAGACCGACAGGGGGGAAGTACGAGCAGTACTTC.

The chain uses TRBV6-6 and TRBJ2-5; 15 nucleotides line up with TRBD2. Germline CDR1 and CDR2: MNHNY and SVGAGI (reference sequence). Unmatched junction bases numbered 6, after V lost 5 bases and J lost 5 bases. The length of the CDR3 is 16 residues. CDR3 nucleotide sequence: TGTGCCAGCAGTCGGACTAGCGGGGGGGCGGAGGAGACCCAGTACTTC. This sequence encodes CASSRTSGGAEETQYF.

This CDR3 is CASSSTTGAGEGYTF. In nucleotides, the CDR3 is TGCGCCAGCAGCTCGACAACCGGGGCCGGCGAAGGCTACACCTTC. The chain employs TRBV5-1 and TRBJ1-2, with D possibly being TRBD1 (5 bases). Germline V lookup: CDR1 SGHRS, CDR2 YFSETQ. V was shortened by 3 bases and J by 8 bases, with 20 bases between the two germline ends. The CDR3 is 15 residues long.

This rearrangement joins TRBV6-4 to TRBJ2-6; D possibly corresponds to TRBD2 (6 bases). The CDR3 has 17 residues. Trimming pared 4 bases from V and 0 bases from J, leaving 13 bases between. The V gene's germline CDR1 is MRHNA and CDR2 SNTAGT. As DNA, the CDR3 is TGTGCCAGCAGTGGGGGGACTGCCTCCTCTGGGGCCAACGTCCTGACTTTC. Translating gives CASSGGTASSGANVLTF.

The chain employs TRBV4-3 and TRBJ2-4; 8 positions match TRBD2. The germline CDR1 and CDR2 sequences are LGHNA and YSLEER. The V segment lost 2 bases and the J segment 6 bases; nucleotides outside the gene matches: 3. The CDR3 length is 14 residues. The CDR3 here is CASSQLREGNIQYF. CDR3 bases: TGCGCCAGCAGCCAACTCCGGGAGGGAAACATTCAGTACTTC.

The V and J genes are TRBV7-2 and TRBJ1-3; D gene uncertain. Germline CDR1 SGHTA, CDR2 FQGNSA. V lost 5 bases to trimming and J lost 2 bases, with 10 bases between them. The CDR3 has 14 amino acids. The CDR3 spells CASSRTPAGNTIYF. For the CDR3, the DNA is TGTGCCAGCAGCCGGACCCCCGCTGGAAACACCATATATTTT.

This clone is a singleton in its sample. This sequence joins TRBV7-2 and TRBJ1-2; 10 nucleotides agree with TRBD1. V lost 3 bases to trimming and J lost 1 base; unmatched junction nucleotides: 8. The CDR3 covers 17 residues. The germline gives CDR1 SGHTA, CDR2 FQGNSA. In DNA, the CDR3 is TGTGCCAGCAGCTTGACAGGGGGCGCCCAAGATAACTATGGCTACACCTTC. Its translation is CASSLTGGAQDNYGYTF.

The V call is TRBV27, the J call TRBJ1-1, with unresolved D. The CDR3 is made up of 14 amino acids. CDR1 is MNHEY, CDR2 SMNVEV, per germline (reference sequence). Trimming pared 2 bases from V and 6 bases from J, leaving 13 bases between. As DNA, the CDR3 is TGTGCCAGCAGTTTAAGGGCCAATCACCCTGAAGCTTTCTTT. This sequence encodes CASSLRANHPEAFF.

The V gene is TRBV4-1, the J gene TRBJ2-7; a weak D match, TRBD1 (5 bases). Looked up from germline, CDR1 is MGHRA and CDR2 is YSYEKL. V lost 4 bases and J 5 bases, leaving 21 bases between the germline ends. This CDR3 has 16 residues. CDR3 protein: CASSRGPFPLRDEQYF. CDR3 coding DNA: TGCGCCAGCAGCCGGGGCCCCTTCCCCCTCCGGGACGAGCAGTACTTC.

The gene calls are TRBV28 and TRBJ1-1; D is undetermined. Germline CDR1 MDHEN, CDR2 SYDVKM. CDR3 length: 11 amino acids. Trimming shortened V by 5 bases and J by 7 bases, and 8 bases separated the two germline ends. The chain's CDR3 is CASSTRDEAFF. Here the CDR3 DNA reads TGTGCCAGCAGTACCCGGGATGAAGCTTTCTTT.

The genes are TRBV29-1 and TRBJ1-4; no reliable D call. V was pared by 7 bases and J by 2 bases, with 14 bases between. Per the germline V gene, CDR1 is SQVTM and CDR2 is ANQGSEA. There are 14 residues in the CDR3. Here the CDR3 reads CSGLTGSTNEKLFF. The CDR3 coding sequence is TGCAGCGGACTTACGGGATCCACTAATGAAAAACTGTTTTTT. The complete variable domain, with remaining parts taken from reference TRBV29-1 and TRBJ1-4, reads SAVISQKPSRDICQRGTSLTIQCQVDSQVTMMFWYRQQPGQSLTLIATANQGSEATYESGFVIDKFPISRPNLTFSTLTVSNMSPEDSSIYLCSGLTGSTNEKLFFGSGTQLSVL.